This entry features one TCR beta chain sequence. In its sample, this clonotype was seen a few times. This receptor's antigen is unknown. Base qualities are not at hand, and no much larger clone is one base apart. The record originates from a study of T cells after yellow fever vaccination (dated by TCRdb to about 2019). General notes on the study: The SMART-Seq v4 Ultra Low Input RNA kit was used to prepare libraries from fractions with low cell numbers. To follow T-cell clones before and after primary and booster YFV17D yellow fever vaccination, bulk TCR alpha and beta repertoires were sequenced over time. The cohort comprised two healthy male donors, one aged 18 to 29 and one aged 30 to 40 years. Blood was drawn at multiple timepoints before and after primary and secondary immunization, with bulk PBMC replicates and cell subsets isolated. Points the paper makes about the study in general: Computational filtering was required because FACS-sorted repertoires could contain abundant contaminating clonotypes from the bulk population. Most clones expanded after primary vaccination (almost 97% of CD4 and 88% of CD8) were re-detected after the booster, suggesting that broad memory maintenance occurred. The study included only a couple of donors, which limits how far the findings can be generalized. A small share of clonotypes occurred in both CD4 and CD8 compartments, likely arising from convergent recombination. Compared with the primary T-cell response, the secondary T-cell response was faster but weaker, reaching its peak on day 5 rather than on day 15.

Including the terminal cysteine and phenylalanine, the CDR3 comprises 16 residues. The kept DNA is CDR3 alone, 48 bases in frame from the first base. The germline V and J ends show losses of 1 base and 8 bases respectively, and no gene match explains 5 bases of the junction. CDR1 and CDR2 were assigned from the germline V gene (reference sequence) as SEHNR and FQNEAQ. TCR cDNA was synthesized by 5'RACE template switching, through which a universal primer site and unique molecular identifiers were introduced. Priming of cDNA synthesis was performed from both the TCR alpha and TCR beta constant segments. Library amplification involved two PCR steps, and the second step added sample barcodes and sequencing adapters. Libraries were sequenced on Illumina HiSeq 2500 (2x100 bp) or NovaSeq (2x150 bp). In the paper's pipeline: MIGEC was used to demultiplex reads and collapse the reads into UMI consensus sequences, and MiXCR was used for V(D)J alignment. Clonotypes responding to the vaccine were identified with edgeR on replicate PBMC samples, with the criteria of FDR below 0.01 and a log2 fold change above 5 up to day 15. Each bulk clonotype was labeled CD4 or CD8 based on which sequenced repertoire, CD4 or CD8, contained the clonotype at higher abundance. TCRdb ran its own pipeline on the public reads, namely fastp trimming at Q25 and MiXCR clone calling, and kept in-frame beta chains. Identical CDR3 proteins give one entry, which carries the most common genes and DNA. V and J calls and clone size were set by TCRdb, not the authors. This sample lists roughly 49,000 distinct CDR3 sequences; 6% to 8% were detected once. The ten largest clones add up to over 25% of the sample.

The treatment or condition label here, explained by the study, means: live attenuated yellow fever vaccine strain. PBMCs were isolated from peripheral blood using a standard Ficoll-Paque protocol. Dynabeads CD4 and CD8 positive selection kits were used to isolate CD4 and CD8 T-cell fractions. TriZol was used to extract RNA from bulk PBMCs, from CD4 and CD8 fractions, and from dextramer-positive and dextramer-negative fractions. The chain couples TRBV7-9 to TRBJ2-1; 13 junctional bases match TRBD2. Here the sequenced sample was CD8+ T cells sorted from PBMCs, taken around 15 days after the first yellow fever vaccination. The TCR sequence derives from a man between 18 and 35 years old who received the YFV17D yellow fever vaccine. The nucleotides are TGTGCCAGCAGCTTAGTGTCACTAGCGGGGGGGCATGAGCAGTTCTTC. This is translated as CASSLVSLAGGHEQFF.